This TCR beta chain came from a study of shared clonotypes between healthy human individuals. Study details: CD8 memory received one plate per donor, CD8 naive two, CD4 memory three and CD4 naive three.

TCRdb keeps only in-frame clones here, not all; method: immunoSEQ multiplex PCR. The sample holds 150,000 to 200,000 clones, approximately 70% seen once. Germline V lookup: CDR1 KGHSH, CDR2 LQKENI. V lost 2 bases and J lost 0, with 12 bases in between. The CDR3 consists of 16 residues. On this clone itself: Its specificity is not known.

Overall study findings and caveats: In contrast to clonotypes shared by all four donors, non-shared clonotypes had lower generation probabilities.

What was sequenced was memory CD4+ T cells sorted from blood. Described subset: CD45RA-negative fraction. This clonotype was obtained from a man aged 25-40 years in good health. The rearrangement links TRBV18 to TRBJ2-3; D not resolved. The CDR3 protein is CASSPRTAESTDTQYF. CDR3 in DNA: TGTGCCAGCTCACCAAGGACGGCGGAGAGCACAGATACGCAGTATTTT.